What follows are 20 T cell receptor beta chains derived from one specimen sequenced in a study of breast tumors, draining lymph nodes, adjacent tissues. Axillary draining lymph nodes of breast cancer patients supplied the node samples. TCRdb re-called the multiplex PCR reads with MiXCR, one entry per CDR3 protein. The repertoire consists of some 200,000 distinct CDR3 sequences, with around a third occurring once and the leading ten covering about 4.5%. The sample consisted of axillary lymph node tissue. The receptor source for this set is a female donor with breast cancer. Some clones in this sample may be carry-over from other donors' samples.

This chain joins TRBV9 and TRBJ2-7; 12 nucleotides align to TRBD2. Germline CDR1 is SGDLS and CDR2 is YYNGEE. The CDR3 runs to 16 residues. V was clipped by 5 bases and J by 0 bases; unmatched bases: 6. In DNA form, the CDR3 reads TGTGCCAGCAGACTAGCGGGAGGAGGAAGCTCCTACGAGCAGTACTTC. This codes for CASRLAGGGSSYEQYF. Full variable domain (rest looked up from reference TRBV9 and TRBJ2-7): DSGVTQTPKHLITATGQRVTLRCSPRSGDLSVYWYQQSLDQGLQFLIQYYNGEERAKGNILERFSAQQFPDLHSELNLSSLELGDSALYFCASRLAGGGSSYEQYFGPGTRLTVT.

This clonotype was seen a few times. The rearrangement joins TRBV3-1 to TRBJ2-3; D unclear. Between the trimmed V and J ends, which lost 1 base and 2 bases, there was a span of 13 bases. CDR1 is LGHDT and CDR2 is YNNKEL in the germline V gene (reference sequence). CDR3 size: 16 residues. The CDR3 sequence is CASSQGGWLTTDTQYF. Here the CDR3 DNA reads TGTGCCAGCAGCCAAGGGGGTTGGCTAACCACAGATACGCAGTATTTT.

The chain employs TRBV5-5 and TRBJ2-7, with 10 nucleotides matching TRBD1. Germline values: CDR1 SGHKS, CDR2 YYEKEE (reference sequence). This CDR3 has 19 amino acids. Trimming at V came to 2 bases and at J to 3 bases, leaving 17 bases not matched to a gene. The CDR3 spells CASSLQGGTGATFGYEQYF. CDR3 sequence (DNA): TGTGCCAGCAGCTTACAGGGGGGGACAGGGGCGACCTTTGGCTACGAGCAGTACTTC.

This clonotype was detected many times. This chain links TRBV6-6 with TRBJ2-7, with D perhaps matching TRBD1 (6 bases). The ends were cut back, 5 bases at V and 3 bases at J, with 11 bases in the middle. There are 13 residues in the CDR3. Germline CDR1 MNHNY, CDR2 SVGAGI (reference sequence). This CDR3 reads CASSTSDSYEQYF. As DNA, the CDR3 is TGTGCCAGCAGTACATCGGACAGCTACGAGCAGTACTTC.

Turning to this clonotype: A clone one base away is much larger, so this may be a read error. V gene TRBV5-1 combines with J gene TRBJ2-5, with TRBD2 identical over 8 bases. Germline lookup yields CDR1 SGHRS and CDR2 YFSETQ. The CDR3 sequence is 14 residues long. CDR3: CASSQNPGLETQCF. CDR3 nucleotides: TGCGCCAGCAGTCAGAACCCGGGACTAGAGACCCAGTGCTTC.

V usage is TRBV5-4 and J usage is TRBJ1-5; D gene ambiguous. This CDR3 has 17 amino acids. The germline V gene has CDR1 SGHNT and CDR2 YYREEE (reference sequence). Trimming pared 6 bases from V and 1 base from J, leaving 20 bases between. CDR3 nucleotide sequence: TGTGCCAGCACCTCTCCGAGGATTGAAGGGAGCAATCAGCCCCAGCATTTT. It is translated as CASTSPRIEGSNQPQHF.

This clonotype has a count of ten or more. Germline and junction disagree at one end, which may indicate a read error. The genes are TRBV11-2 and TRBJ2-7; 9 nucleotides align to TRBD2. CDR1 is SGHAT and CDR2 is FQNNGV in the germline V gene. The CDR3 runs 15 residues. The CDR3 nucleotides are TGTGCCAGCAGTTTAGTAGCGGGAGTCCCCTACGAGCAGTACTTC. Translated: CASSLVAGVPYEQYF.

In its sample, this clonotype was seen many times. The rearrangement uses TRBV5-5 and TRBJ2-1, with 7 bases aligning to TRBD1. The V segment lost 3 bases and the J segment 4 bases; nucleotides outside the gene matches: 4. CDR1 and CDR2 (germline): SGHKS, YYEKEE (reference sequence). The CDR3 loop spans 14 amino acids. The CDR3 DNA sequence: TGTGCCAGCAGCTGGACAGGCGGGTACAATGAGCAGTTCTTC. Its translation: CASSWTGGYNEQFF.

The chain employs TRBV19 and TRBJ2-1; 8 bases are shared with TRBD2. Trimming removed 4 bases from V and 2 bases from J; junction bases left unmatched: 1. This CDR3 is 14 amino acids long. CDR1 and CDR2 (germline): LNHDA, SQIVND (reference sequence). The CDR3 sequence is CASSTGLAYNEQFF. CDR3 coding DNA: TGTGCCAGTAGTACGGGACTAGCCTACAATGAGCAGTTCTTC.

This clonotype was recorded many times. V is TRBV20-1 and J is TRBJ1-6, with D perhaps TRBD1 (6 bases). Trimming removed 6 bases at V and 5 bases at J, with 17 bases between. The CDR3 runs 15 residues. Germline values: CDR1 DFQATT, CDR2 SNEGSKA (reference sequence). CDR3 sequence: CSAPDRLSHNSPLHF. CDR3 sequence (DNA): TGCAGTGCCCCTGACAGGTTAAGCCATAATTCACCCCTCCACTTT.

The V call is TRBV19, the J call TRBJ1-1; D is uncertain. V was pared by 9 bases and J by 2 bases, with 19 bases between. The CDR3 covers 15 residues. Germline V gene sequence: CDR1 LNHDA, CDR2 SQIVND (reference sequence). Here the CDR3 DNA reads TGTGCCAGCTCACAGATGACAAGCGAAAACACTGAAGCTTTCTTT. Its protein product is CASSQMTSENTEAFF.

There are a few counts of this clonotype. This may arise from a read error, as a much more abundant clone is one base away. V gene TRBV20-1 combines with J gene TRBJ2-1, with D perhaps matching TRBD2 (7 bases). The CDR3 runs 13 residues. Germline values: CDR1 DFQATT, CDR2 SNEGSKA (reference sequence). The CDR3 here is CSARGGGSNEQSF. Written as DNA, the CDR3 is TGCAGTGCAAGGGGGGGAGGATCCAATGAGCAGTCCTTC.

This clonotype was seen repeatedly, ten times or more. This chain connects TRBV5-1 to TRBJ2-3; no firm D call. The CDR3 spans 15 residues. V was shortened by 3 bases and J by 1 base, with 12 bases between the two germline ends. In germline, CDR1 is SGHRS, CDR2 YFSETQ. The CDR3, as DNA: TGCGCCAGCAGCTCCCAAAGTCTGGGCACAGATACGCAGTATTTT. Translated: CASSSQSLGTDTQYF.

This clonotype was seen at least ten times. The chain uses TRBV4-1 and TRBJ2-7; D perhaps matches TRBD1 (6 bases). Trimming shortened V by 4 bases and J by 7 bases, and 14 bases separated the two germline ends. Germline V lookup: CDR1 MGHRA, CDR2 YSYEKL. The CDR3 is 13 residues long. The CDR3 coding sequence is TGCGCCAGCAGCCTAAGACAGGACCTGGAGCAGTACTTC. Protein: CASSLRQDLEQYF.

This clonotype was detected a few times. The rearrangement uses TRBV3-1 and TRBJ2-1; TRBD1 matches 8 bases. The CDR3 has 15 residues. V lost 1 base to trimming and J lost 8 bases; unmatched junction nucleotides: 7. Germline V gene lookup returns CDR1 LGHDT and CDR2 YNNKEL (reference sequence). CDR3 DNA sequence: TGTGCCAGCAGCCAAGGGCCGACAGGGGCCGATGAGCAGTTCTTC. It codes for CASSQGPTGADEQFF.

The rearrangement joins TRBV15 to TRBJ1-1, with no clear D. V shed 5 bases and J shed 1 base, with 8 bases lying between them. Per germline, CDR1 LNHNV and CDR2 YYDKDF (reference sequence). This CDR3 is built from 13 residues. For the CDR3, the DNA is TGTGCCACCAGCTACCAACAGAACACTGAAGCTTTCTTT. This sequence encodes CATSYQQNTEAFF.

This clonotype was observed many times. V gene TRBV7-3 combines with J gene TRBJ2-3, with TRBD2 matching 7 bases. The germline V gene encodes CDR1 SGHTA and CDR2 FQGTGA. This CDR3 has 16 amino acids. With 5 bases clipped from V and 2 bases from J, the junction kept 10 bases outside the gene matches. CDR3 nucleotides: TGTGCCAGCAGCCCCTTAGCGGGCGGGGTCACAGATACGCAGTATTTT. Translated, it gives CASSPLAGGVTDTQYF.

As regards this clonotype: A single base separates this from a much larger clone, so it may be a read error. This chain joins TRBV11-2 and TRBJ2-5; 7 bases map to TRBD2. In germline, CDR1 is SGHAT, CDR2 FQNNGV. This CDR3 is 16 amino acids long. In nucleotides, the CDR3 is TGTGCCAGCAGCTTAGGTAGCGGGTCAAACCAAGAGGCCCAGTACTTC. It specifies CASSLGSGSNQEAQYF.

The V gene is TRBV18, the J gene TRBJ1-2; 9 bases align to TRBD1. This CDR3 is 16 amino acids long. Losses at the gene ends were 5 bases for V and 4 bases for J; bases not matched to a gene: 11. Germline V CDR1 and CDR2: KGHSH, LQKENI. The CDR3 nucleotides are TGTGCCAGCTCATCTGGACAGGGGTTTGCTTCCTATGGCTACACCTTC. Protein product: CASSSGQGFASYGYTF.

This clonotype is deemed medium-sized. This chain joins TRBV20-1 and TRBJ2-2, with 7 bases lining up with TRBD1. The CDR3 loop spans 13 amino acids. The V segment lost 4 bases and the J segment 5 bases; nucleotides outside the gene matches: 4. CDR1 and CDR2 from the germline V gene are DFQATT and SNEGSKA (reference sequence). CDR3 nucleotides: TGCAGTGCTACTCGACAGGGAACCGGGGAGCTGTTTTTT. Residues: CSATRQGTGELFF.